This T cell receptor (beta chain) emerged from a study of blood T cells in healthy people across ages. Whole-study context: About one barcoded beta molecule per two T cells was the capture yield of template switching.

For the second PCR, which ran for roughly 7 to 11 cycles, a sample-barcoded 5' primer and a J-beta primer mix were used. TCRdb itself ran the 5' RACE reads through MiXCR, one entry per CDR3 protein. The sample lists 1.4 million to 1.5 million distinct CDR3 sequences; approximately 42% were seen once. Each donor's blood draw was around 9.1 milliliters of peripheral blood. Each sample gave at least 6 million isolated PBMCs. The sequence was collected from a woman aged 18-29 years in good health. The sample was blood.

Written as DNA, the CDR3 is TGTGCCAGCAGTCGGACTCCTACTAGCACAGATACGCAGTATTTT. Translation gives CASSRTPTSTDTQYF. The gene calls are TRBV2 and TRBJ2-3; tentatively, D is TRBD2 (5 bases). Deletions cut 5 bases from V and 0 bases from J, with 12 bases between. CDR3 length: 15 residues. In germline, CDR1 is SNHLY, CDR2 FYNNEI.